The 21 T cell receptor beta chains listed next were all sequenced from one sample in a study of neurological immune-mediated disorders (dated by TCRdb to between 2018 and 2020). Library preparation was by 5' RACE. The instrument given in TCRdb is Illumina HiSeq 2500. The public reads were reprocessed in TCRdb via fastp at Q25 and MiXCR, keeping in-frame beta chains. Every distinct CDR3 protein forms one entry, paired with its most common genes and DNA. This sample comprises 32,000 or so distinct CDR3 sequences, roughly an eighth of them detected only once. The leading ten clones occupy 5% to 7.5% of the sample. The sample was PBMCs. The receptors here all came from a woman in her fifties or sixties in good health.

This rearrangement joins TRBV12-3 or TRBV12-4 to TRBJ1-1, with D uncertain. CDR3 size: 11 residues. V was clipped by 9 bases and J by 9 bases, with 14 bases between them. DNA of the CDR3: TGTGCCAGTCGACCGTACGGGCAAGCTTTCTTT. It yields the protein CASRPYGQAFF.

This clonotype was counted many times. The chain is built from TRBV5-1 and TRBJ2-7; 12 bases line up with TRBD1. V was clipped by 3 bases and J by 7 bases; unmatched bases: 5. This CDR3 contains 14 residues. Per germline, CDR1 SGHRS and CDR2 YFSETQ. CDR3 loop: CASSWGQGAGEQYF. Here the CDR3 DNA reads TGCGCCAGCAGCTGGGGACAGGGGGCAGGGGAGCAGTACTTC.

The table lists this clonotype with many counts. V and J are TRBV5-1 and TRBJ1-1; TRBD1 is a possible D gene (5 bases). Germline-derived CDR1 and CDR2 are SGHRS and YFSETQ. The CDR3 covers 14 residues. Trimming took 4 bases from V and 3 from J, leaving 13 bases between them. CDR3 in DNA: TGCGCCAGCAGCCTAGGGACGGTTTACACTGAAGCTTTCTTT. Translating it yields CASSLGTVYTEAFF.

This clonotype was seen repeatedly, ten times or more. The chain is built from TRBV6-2 or TRBV6-3 and TRBJ2-1, with D perhaps matching TRBD2 (6 bases). Germline V gives CDR1 MNHEY, CDR2 SVGEGT. The length of the CDR3 is 13 residues. V lost 2 bases and J 9 bases, leaving 11 bases between the germline ends. The CDR3 coding sequence is TGTGCCAGCAGTTACCCGGGGGTACCTGAGCAGTTCTTC. Its translation is CASSYPGVPEQFF.

This clonotype was seen many times. The J gene is TRBJ2-2, the V gene TRBV6-5, with 8 bases aligning to TRBD1. Germline lookup yields CDR1 MNHEY and CDR2 SVGAGI. With V trimmed by 5 bases and J by 8 bases, 10 bases remained unmatched. This CDR3 contains 15 residues. CDR3 nucleotides: TGTGCCAGCAGTCCCGAACAGGGGGTACCGGGGGAGCTGTTTTTT. Its protein product is CASSPEQGVPGELFF.

This clonotype came up many times. The chain is built from TRBV2 and TRBJ1-3; a weak D match, TRBD1 (6 bases). V was cut by 1 base and J by 4 bases, with 14 bases left in between. Germline V CDR1 and CDR2: SNHLY, FYNNEI. This CDR3 is built from 16 residues. Here the CDR3 DNA reads TGTGCCAGCAGTGAAGGAGCGTCAGGGGTGGGAAACACCATATATTTT. Amino acid sequence: CASSEGASGVGNTIYF.

In this sample, this clonotype turned up many times. The chain has TRBV7-2 and TRBJ1-2; D is ambiguous. The CDR3 extends over 14 amino acids. V was cut by 4 bases and J by 2 bases, with 11 bases left in between. Germline assignment: CDR1 SGHTA and CDR2 FQGNSA. For the CDR3, the DNA is TGTGCCAGCAGCTCTAGGACGGAGAACTATGGCTACACCTTC. Its protein product is CASSSRTENYGYTF.

Of note for this clonotype: The junction does not match germline at one end; this may be a read error. Here the CDR3 DNA reads TGTGCCAGCAGGGGGAGGGCCGGCGATGAGCCGTTCTTC. Amino acid sequence: CASRGRAGDEPFF. J is TRBJ2-1 and V is TRBV28; TRBD2 matches at 7 bases. CDR3 length equals 13 residues. Germline CDR1 is MDHEN and CDR2 is SYDVKM.

The chain is built from TRBV7-9 and TRBJ1-5; 9 bases are shared with TRBD1. With V trimmed by 2 bases and J by 2 bases, 4 bases remained unmatched. Germline values: CDR1 SEHNR, CDR2 FQNEAQ (reference sequence). The CDR3 consists of 16 residues. The CDR3 DNA reads as TGTGCCAGCAGCTTAACGGGACAGGGACGCAATCAGCCCCAGCATTTT. Its protein is CASSLTGQGRNQPQHF.

This clonotype was recorded at least ten times. The rearrangement joins TRBV6-5 to TRBJ1-1; D not resolved. Germline V gene lookup returns CDR1 MNHEY and CDR2 SVGAGI. With 5 bases removed from V and 3 bases from J, the gap between germline ends came to 16 bases. CDR3 length: 15 residues. The CDR3 coding sequence is TGTGCCAGCAGTAAGGACCTCAAGGGATACACTGAAGCTTTCTTT. It encodes CASSKDLKGYTEAFF.

This clonotype has at least ten counts. The chain employs TRBV29-1 and TRBJ2-3; D assignment may be TRBD1 or TRBD2 (8 bases each). Germline loops: CDR1 SQVTM, CDR2 ANQGSEA. The V and J ends lost 6 bases and 4 bases respectively, with 29 bases between them. The CDR3 consists of 18 residues. The CDR3 DNA reads TGCAGCGTGGCGGGGGGACAGGCAAGAGGGGCAGGACCAGATACGCAGTATTTT. Protein: CSVAGGQARGAGPDTQYF.

The table lists this clonotype with many counts. The chain combines TRBV15 with TRBJ2-1; no clear D gene. Germline CDR1 reads LNHNV; CDR2 reads YYDKDF (reference sequence). CDR3 size: 13 residues. Trimming stripped 0 bases from V and 2 bases from J, with 2 bases between. The CDR3: CATSRDTYNEQFF. CDR3 sequence (DNA): TGTGCCACCAGCAGAGACACCTACAATGAGCAGTTCTTC.

This clonotype has a count of ten or more. This chain joins TRBV20-1 and TRBJ1-4; D uncertain. The CDR3 is made up of 15 amino acids. Germline V gene data show CDR1 as DFQATT and CDR2 as SNEGSKA (reference sequence). Trimming took 4 bases from V and 3 from J, leaving 15 bases between them. The DNA of the CDR3 is TGCAGTGCTACCCTCCTGGTGTGGGCTAATGAAAAACTGTTTTTT. Translation gives CSATLLVWANEKLFF.

This clonotype counts as medium-sized. The J gene is TRBJ2-5, the V gene TRBV5-5; a weak D match, TRBD2 (5 bases). This CDR3 is 15 amino acids long. V lost 4 bases and J 3 bases, leaving 16 bases between the germline ends. The V gene's germline CDR1 is SGHKS and CDR2 YYEKEE (reference sequence). As DNA, the CDR3 is TGTGCCAGCAGCCCGAGGGTATTGAGAGAAGAGACCCAGTACTTC. Amino acids: CASSPRVLREETQYF.

This chain connects TRBV28 to TRBJ1-1; D ambiguous. Germline assignment: CDR1 MDHEN and CDR2 SYDVKM. This CDR3 has 14 residues. The CDR3 nucleotides are TGTACCATCAGACCCGCCGGGGAGAACACTGAAGCTTTCTTT. Protein sequence: CTIRPAGENTEAFF.

Ten or more counts support this clonotype. V gene TRBV6-1 combines with J gene TRBJ2-7; possible D gene TRBD2, 5 bases. Trimming took off 7 bases at V and 2 bases at J, with 12 bases between the two ends. This CDR3 spans 13 amino acids. CDR1 MNHNS and CDR2 SASEGT come from the germline V gene. The CDR3, as DNA: TGTGCCAGCACCAATACTAGTCCCTACGAGCAGTACTTC. Protein product: CASTNTSPYEQYF.

The sample holds many counts of this clonotype. The chain joins TRBV7-2 to TRBJ1-1; perhaps TRBD1 as D (5 bases). Between the trimmed V and J ends, which lost 5 bases and 3 bases, there was a span of 13 bases. Germline values: CDR1 SGHTA, CDR2 FQGNSA. The CDR3 loop spans 14 amino acids. CDR3 in DNA: TGTGCCAGCAGCCCCTGGGGGAGGGACACTGAAGCTTTCTTT. This translates into CASSPWGRDTEAFF.

There are many counts of this clonotype. V and J are TRBV12-3 or TRBV12-4 and TRBJ1-5; D is perhaps TRBD1 (5 bases). The CDR3 is made up of 15 amino acids. Trimming pared 6 bases from V and 4 bases from J, leaving 16 bases between. The CDR3 region has the DNA TGTGCCAGCAGGCCCGGGGGTACGTCGAATCAGCCCCAGCATTTT. It translates to CASRPGGTSNQPQHF.

The sample holds many counts of this clonotype. The V and J genes are TRBV5-5 and TRBJ2-3, with D possibly matching TRBD2 (5 bases). Deletions cut 4 bases from V and 2 bases from J, with 14 bases between. CDR3 length equals 15 residues. Germline loops: CDR1 SGHKS, CDR2 YYEKEE (reference sequence). The CDR3 spells CASSVRGFPTDTQYF. For the CDR3, the DNA is TGTGCCAGCAGCGTACGGGGTTTCCCCACAGATACGCAGTATTTT.

CDR3 DNA sequence: TGTGCCAGCTCACTTTCGACGGTAAATGAAGCTTTCTTT. Protein product: CASSLSTVNEAFF. This chain connects TRBV18 to TRBJ1-1; D is uncertain. The V gene lost 4 bases and the J gene lost 7 bases, with 13 bases spanning the gap. This CDR3 spans 13 amino acids. Germline loops: CDR1 KGHSH, CDR2 LQKENI.

This clonotype was observed many times. The chain couples TRBV7-9 to TRBJ1-1; the D gene is possibly TRBD1 (5 bases). The length of the CDR3 is 14 residues. The germline V gene encodes CDR1 SEHNR and CDR2 FQNEAQ (reference sequence). V was pared by 5 bases and J by 4 bases, with 14 bases between. The chain's CDR3 is CASSTQGGVTEAFF. The CDR3 DNA reads as TGTGCCAGCAGCACCCAGGGTGGGGTCACTGAAGCTTTCTTT.